The next 16 T cell receptor beta chains were all read from a single sample in a study of blood T cell repertoires in COVID-19. The table came from immunoSEQ multiplex PCR; TCRdb's copy has only in-frame clones and leaves some out. The sample has approximately 220,000 clones, 86% seen once; the top ten hold about 4.8%. Sequenced sample: peripheral blood. These receptors were obtained from a man in his fifties or sixties with acute or convalescent COVID-19.

The V gene is TRBV19, the J gene TRBJ1-1; no definite D call. The CDR3 totals 13 residues. CDR1 and CDR2 from the germline V gene are LNHDA and SQIVND (reference sequence). The V and J ends lost 2 bases and 1 base respectively, with 5 bases between them. The CDR3 nucleotides read TGTGCCAGTAGTATAACACCGAACACTGAAGCTTTCTTT. This gives the protein CASSITPNTEAFF.

The chain has TRBV11-2 and TRBJ1-2; 11 nucleotides line up with TRBD1. J lost 2 bases, V lost 5 bases, and 7 bases had no gene match. CDR3 size: 16 residues. CDR1 and CDR2 (germline): SGHAT, FQNNGV. DNA of the CDR3: TGTGCCAGCAGCCGGACAGGGGGCGATTACAACTATGGCTACACCTTC. This sequence encodes CASSRTGGDYNYGYTF.

Note on this clone: Other DNA sequences in the sample encode the same CDR3. The chain is built from TRBV12-5 and TRBJ2-2; D gene uncertain. V was trimmed by 7 bases and J by 3 bases, leaving 6 bases between them. The CDR3 is 12 amino acids. Germline CDR1 reads LGHNT; CDR2 reads FRNRAP. CDR3 sequence reads: CASARDTGELFF. The CDR3 DNA reads TGTGCTAGTGCCCGGGACACCGGGGAGCTGTTTTTT.

The CDR3 DNA follows: TGCGCCAGCAGCACGGGGACAGGGGGCGGGAACTATGGCTACACCTTC. Residues: CASSTGTGGGNYGYTF. The chain joins TRBV5-1 to TRBJ1-2, with 12 bases identical to TRBD1. The CDR3 has 16 residues. The J segment lost 2 bases and the V segment lost 4 bases, leaving 6 bases of the junction unmatched. The germline CDR1 and CDR2 sequences are SGHRS and YFSETQ.

This clone came up once. The rearrangement uses TRBV7-9 and TRBJ2-3, with a possible D match to TRBD2 (5 bases). This CDR3 spans 14 amino acids. From germline, CDR1 is SEHNR and CDR2 FQNEAQ (reference sequence). The germline V and J ends were trimmed by 3 bases and 3 bases, with 10 bases remaining between them. The CDR3 is CASSFGRGTDTQYF. CDR3 in DNA: TGTGCCAGCAGCTTCGGACGGGGAACAGATACGCAGTATTTT. The variable domain in full, with the rest retrieved from reference TRBV7-9 and TRBJ2-3, is DTGVSQNPRHKITKRGQNVTFRCDPISEHNRLYWYRQTLGQGPEFLTYFQNEAQLEKSRLLSDRFSAERPKGSFSTLEIQRTEQGDSAMYLCASSFGRGTDTQYFGPGTRLTVL.

The CDR3: CASSSRDILAGYTF. For the CDR3, the DNA is TGTGCCAGCAGCTCACGGGACATCTTGGCCGGCTACACCTTC. The chain carries TRBV7-2 and TRBJ1-2; D possibly corresponds to TRBD1 (6 bases). There are 14 residues in the CDR3. Between the trimmed V and J ends, which lost 4 bases and 8 bases, there was a span of 17 bases. Germline values: CDR1 SGHTA, CDR2 FQGNSA.

Written as DNA, the CDR3 is TGTGCCAGCAGCCCTTTGAACACTGAAGCTTTCTTT. Translated: CASSPLNTEAFF. The chain is built from TRBV5-8 and TRBJ1-1, with D unresolved. V lost 4 bases, J lost 0 bases, and 4 bases lay in between. Germline values: CDR1 SGHTS, CDR2 YDEGEE. This CDR3 has 12 residues.

This chain uses TRBV6-5 with TRBJ1-5, with D uncertain. Between the trimmed V and J ends, which lost 6 bases and 1 base, there was a span of 13 bases. The CDR3 has 15 amino acids. Germline-derived CDR1 and CDR2 are MNHEY and SVGAGI. CDR3: CASSYGLGSNQPQHF. Here the CDR3 DNA reads TGTGCCAGCAGCTACGGGTTGGGCAGCAATCAGCCCCAGCATTTT.

J is TRBJ2-7 and V is TRBV6-5, with a weak D call TRBD1 (6 bases). Deletions cut 6 bases from V and 2 bases from J, with 17 bases between. CDR3 length: 15 amino acids. Germline V gene data show CDR1 as MNHEY and CDR2 as SVGAGI. In DNA, the CDR3 is TGTGCCAGCAGCTCTTGGGGGCGGAGGACCTACGAGCAGTACTTC. This gives the protein CASSSWGRRTYEQYF.

This clone has just a few counts. This chain connects TRBV7-3 to TRBJ2-7; 8 nucleotides line up with TRBD1. V lost 4 bases, J lost 6 bases, and 5 bases stayed unmatched. This CDR3 has 13 residues. Germline V gene data show CDR1 as SGHTA and CDR2 as FQGTGA. CDR3: CASSSGQGLEQYF. CDR3 in DNA: TGTGCCAGCAGCTCAGGACAGGGTCTCGAGCAGTACTTC.

The gene calls are TRBV7-9 and TRBJ1-1; TRBD1 is a possible D gene (5 bases). CDR3 size: 16 residues. Germline CDR1 and CDR2: SEHNR and FQNEAQ (reference sequence). Trimming removed 1 base from V and 3 bases from J, with 15 bases in between. Here the CDR3 reads CASSLDWGSEHTEAFF. CDR3 coding DNA: TGTGCCAGCAGCTTAGATTGGGGCAGCGAACACACTGAAGCTTTCTTT.

J is TRBJ2-7 and V is TRBV5-1; 12 bases are a match to TRBD2. Losses at the gene ends were 4 bases for V and 6 bases for J; bases not matched to a gene: 5. The CDR3 extends over 14 amino acids. CDR1 is SGHRS and CDR2 is YFSETQ in the germline V gene. In nucleotides, the CDR3 is TGCGCCAGCAGCCCACGACTAGCGGGGGTCGAGCAGTACTTC. This translates into CASSPRLAGVEQYF.

Only a few counts were recorded for this clone. The rearrangement links TRBV9 to TRBJ2-2; 7 bases line up with TRBD1. After removal of 0 bases from V and 3 bases from J, the junction contained 8 bases not matched to a gene. The V gene's germline CDR1 is SGDLS and CDR2 YYNGEE. CDR3 length equals 17 residues. The CDR3: CASSVERGGGDTGELFF. The CDR3 DNA sequence: TGTGCCAGCAGCGTAGAGAGAGGGGGCGGAGACACCGGGGAGCTGTTTTTT.

This chain links TRBV18 with TRBJ1-5, with TRBD1 matching 7 bases. V lost 2 bases, J lost 5 bases, and 3 bases stayed unmatched. Germline-derived CDR1 and CDR2 are KGHSH and LQKENI. The CDR3 is 14 residues long. The CDR3 reads CASSPRQGDQPQHF. As DNA, the CDR3 is TGTGCCAGCTCACCAAGACAGGGAGATCAGCCCCAGCATTTT.

This CDR3 reads CASSPQTGINEKLFF. CDR3 in DNA: TGTGCCAGCTCACCCCAGACAGGGATTAATGAAAAACTGTTTTTT. This chain links TRBV18 with TRBJ1-4; 7 bases map to TRBD1. From germline, CDR1 is KGHSH and CDR2 LQKENI. CDR3 size: 15 residues. Trimming took 3 bases from V and 4 from J; bases not matched to a gene: 5.

V is TRBV11-2 and J is TRBJ1-2; D may be TRBD1 (5 bases). This CDR3 has 12 residues. Germline V gives CDR1 SGHAT, CDR2 FQNNGV. V was pared by 4 bases and J by 6 bases, with 9 bases between. CDR3 region: CASSSQGHGYTF. CDR3 sequence (DNA): TGTGCCAGCAGCTCCCAGGGCCATGGCTACACCTTC.